This record concerns one T cell receptor beta chain sequence. No quality values exist for individual bases; no much larger clone is one base distant. Receptor libraries were prepared by the immunoSEQ multiplex PCR assay. For most patients, genomic DNA was isolated with the Qiagen DNeasy Blood and Tissue Kit and shipped frozen to Adaptive Biotechnologies for TCR sequencing. High-throughput TCR-beta CDR3 sequencing of genomic DNA from most patients was performed by Adaptive Biotechnologies. Turning to the authors' computational methods: Adaptive's ImmunoSEQ software was the source of the TCR sequencing data for about 18 patients, while a few other patients were processed with MiXCR and VDJtools. CD4 versus CD8 sorting errors were corrected by removing sequences found in both subsets at a frequency ratio below 5:1. Because the origin of CDR3 nucleotide sequences shared between donor and recipient could not be assigned, those sequences were removed. To be classed as alloreactive, a clone needed at least 2-fold expansion over unstimulated cells and a minimum CFSE-low frequency of 0.002% (template counts) or 0.001% (read counts). A clone was considered mappable if detected in the sequenced pre-transplant spleen, lymph node, or MLR CFSE-low populations of the donor or recipient. The cumulative frequency of alloreactive clones was calculated as a percentage of all sequences, weighted by copy number. TCRdb took over this immuneACCESS table, retaining in-frame rearrangements with V and J assigned. Such tables are incomplete; in checked studies, under half of the missing clones stem from an unresolved V gene, and the remainder is unexplained. D and trimming come from the DNA, and the V and J calls and clone size come from that table. The sample table contains 20,000 to 25,000 clones; only one count was recorded for 40% to 55% of them. Roughly 1% of the sample is held by the ten biggest clonotypes.

This sample was taken from a study of graft-versus-host responses after intestinal transplantation listed by TCRdb under 2021. Study-level background: The transplants that recipients received were multivisceral, liver-intestinal, or isolated intestinal. All recipients received anti-thymocyte globulin induction followed by maintenance tacrolimus and steroids for around 3 years. Bulk TCR-beta CDR3 sequencing was used to track graft-versus-host and host-versus-graft alloreactive T cell clones in the graft, circulation and bone marrow after intestinal transplantation. To identify alloreactive clones, pre-transplant mixed lymphocyte reaction products were sequenced and compared with unstimulated pre-transplant donor and recipient T cells. Of the 20 to 30 intestinal transplant recipients enrolled in the cohort, one of whom was a retransplant, a few patients without pretransplant specimens were excluded. A peak of at least 4% donor T cells among recipient peripheral blood mononuclear cells was the definition used for donor T cell macrochimerism. Instead of going to the commercial service, samples from a few later patients were sequenced in-house on an Illumina MiSeq and processed with MiXCR. The paper's findings and limits, for the study overall: The conclusions were limited by the relatively low number and heterogeneity of the intestinal transplant patients. GvH clones were detected in recipient bone marrow, and some appeared earlier in ileal mucosa or blood, consistent with an intestinal mucosal origin. Patients with donor T cell macrochimerism had high GvH to HvG T cell clonal ratios in their allografts. Early after transplant, peak levels of circulating GvH clones were found to be associated with declines in HvG clones.

V is pared back by 2 bases and J by 6 bases, with 11 bases lying between the germline termini. The CDR3 sequence holds 13 residues, the cysteine and phenylalanine included. Just CDR3 DNA is preserved here, 39 bases in frame from base 1. The germline V gene supplies CDR1 SGHRS and CDR2 YFSETQ. The label giving this sample's time point can be read as: cells obtained before transplantation from donor or recipient. Mixed lymphocyte reactions plated 200,000 CFSE-labeled pre-transplant responders with 200,000 irradiated violet-dye-labeled stimulators and were cultured for 6 days. After the mixed lymphocyte reaction, proliferating CD3+CD4+CFSE-low and CD3+CD8+CFSE-low responder cells were FACS-sorted on a BD Influx sorter.

This clonotype was sampled from a human patient who received an intestinal transplant. The sample consisted of alloreactive CD4+ T cells from a mixed lymphocyte reaction culture, taken before intestinal transplant. The sample's cell subset or site label, decoded: CFSE-low proliferating T cells sorted from roughly six-day pre-transplant mixed lymphocyte reaction (GvH or HvG direction). Here the chain combines TRBV5-1 and TRBJ1-2; matching of 5 bases hints at TRBD1 as the D gene. The DNA sequence is as follows: TGCGCCAGCAGCTTTGCACAGGCGGATGGCTACACCTTC. Its translation reads: CASSFAQADGYTF.